The present T cell receptor beta chain was sequenced within a study of T-cell memory formation after mild COVID-19. On the study more broadly: TCR clusters mostly belonged to single donors. Study-level findings and limits: Day 15 to 85 contracting clones showed balanced CD4/CD8; day 15 to 37 expanders favored CD4+. There were some responding clones in pre-infection memory, which suggested that cross-reactive memory had joined.

CDR1 is LNHNV and CDR2 is YYDKDF in the germline V gene (reference sequence). CDR3 size: 14 residues. V shed 3 bases and J 4 bases; nucleotides not matched to a gene: 4. Regarding this clonotype: Antigen specificity is unknown.

TCRdb recomputed calls from the 5' RACE reads with MiXCR, one row per CDR3 protein. The sample carries just over 200,000 distinct CDR3 sequences, 7.5% to 10% recorded once. The chain couples TRBV15 to TRBJ1-2; 8 bases map to TRBD1. The clonotype was recovered from a man younger than 35 who had mild COVID-19 (a few samples of this study predate the infection). Cell type and time point are not known. Sequences were obtained from PBMCs or a T cell subset sorted from them (not recorded which). CDR3 sequence reads: CATSRGQALYGYTF. CDR3 bases: TGTGCCACCAGCAGGGGACAGGCGCTCTATGGCTACACCTTC.